The next 22 T cell receptor beta chains were all read from a single sample in a study of blood T cell repertoires in COVID-19. Measured with immunoSEQ multiplex PCR; TCRdb has only the in-frame clones, and not every one. The top ten clones hold 4.5% to 6% of a sample with more than 95,000 clones, approximately 74% of them seen once. Material for sequencing was peripheral blood. These receptors all stem from an elderly man with COVID-19, enrolled during active disease.

This clone was seen a single time. V usage is TRBV13 and J usage is TRBJ2-7, with D tentatively TRBD2 (6 bases). This CDR3 contains 18 residues. V dropped 7 bases and J dropped 1 base, with 26 bases sitting between them. Germline lookup yields CDR1 PRHDT and CDR2 FYEKMQ (reference sequence). CDR3 nucleotides: TGTGCCAGCACCCCGGGACCCGAGCTCCTAGCGCTATCCTACGAGCAGTACTTC. Translated, it gives CASTPGPELLALSYEQYF.

The rearrangement joins TRBV6-5 to TRBJ2-1, with TRBD1 matching 11 bases. The CDR3 spans 14 residues. Per the germline V gene, CDR1 is MNHEY and CDR2 is SVGAGI. The V gene end was trimmed by 5 bases and the J gene end by 8 bases; junction bases not matched to a gene: 5. CDR3 coding DNA: TGTGCCAGCAGTCTCGGACAGGGGGCTCATGAGCAGTTCTTC. It yields the protein CASSLGQGAHEQFF.

The chain joins TRBV7-8 to TRBJ2-7; 8 bases map to TRBD2. CDR3 size: 15 residues. V lost 0 bases and J lost 6; bases outside the gene matches: 7. Germline lookup yields CDR1 SGHVS and CDR2 FQNEAQ. CDR3 sequence reads: CASSLAAGLVVEQYF. CDR3 nucleotide sequence: TGTGCCAGCAGCTTAGCGGCGGGACTAGTCGTCGAGCAGTACTTC.

The genes are TRBV6-4 and TRBJ1-2, with D tentatively TRBD1 (5 bases). The CDR3 spans 13 residues. The ends were cut back, 7 bases at V and 7 bases at J, with 16 bases in the middle. The germline gives CDR1 MRHNA, CDR2 SNTAGT. CDR3 protein: CASTTGRWSGYTF. CDR3 DNA sequence: TGTGCCAGCACCACAGGACGGTGGAGTGGCTACACCTTC.

This clone was recorded a few times. Other DNA variants within this sample encode the same CDR3. The gene calls are TRBV7-3 and TRBJ1-1, with a tentative D call TRBD1 (5 bases). The CDR3 is 14 residues long. Trimming took off 0 bases at V and 3 bases at J, with 8 bases between the two ends. The V gene's germline CDR1 is SGHTA and CDR2 FQGTGA. The CDR3 here is CASSLTGGDTEAFF. In DNA form, the CDR3 reads TGTGCCAGCAGCTTAACCGGGGGGGACACTGAAGCTTTCTTT.

The rearrangement joins TRBV5-1 to TRBJ2-1; D perhaps matches TRBD2 (6 bases). The CDR3 runs to 15 residues. V dropped 4 bases and J dropped 6 bases, with 17 bases sitting between them. The germline V gene has CDR1 SGHRS and CDR2 YFSETQ. CDR3 in amino acids: CASSAGSTGVNEQFF. The CDR3 nucleotides read TGCGCCAGCAGCGCCGGGAGCACAGGAGTCAATGAGCAGTTCTTC.

The chain joins TRBV28 to TRBJ1-1; D unclear. Germline values: CDR1 MDHEN, CDR2 SYDVKM. The CDR3 contains 13 residues. Trimming stripped 6 bases from V and 0 bases from J, with 8 bases between. DNA of the CDR3: TGTGCCAGCAGCCCCTCGGTGAACACTGAAGCTTTCTTT. Translated, it gives CASSPSVNTEAFF. Full variable domain (outside the CDR3, taken from reference TRBV28 and TRBJ1-1): DVKVTQSSRYLVKRTGEKVFLECVQDMDHENMFWYRQDPGLGLRLIYFSYDVKMKEKGDIPEGYSVSREKKERFSLILESASTNQTSMYLCASSPSVNTEAFFGQGTRLTVV.

In this sample, this clone turned up a few times. V is TRBV15 and J is TRBJ2-2; 13 positions match TRBD2. This CDR3 is built from 16 residues. V dropped 3 bases and J dropped 7; count of bases not matched to a gene: 5. From germline, CDR1 is LNHNV and CDR2 YYDKDF (reference sequence). CDR3 sequence reads: CATSRGLAGSGGELFF. The CDR3 DNA reads as TGTGCCACCAGCAGGGGACTAGCGGGATCCGGCGGGGAGCTGTTTTTT.

The CDR3 is CASSEAWTRSYEQYF. DNA for the CDR3: TGTGCCAGCAGTGAAGCTTGGACTCGGTCCTACGAGCAGTACTTC. The rearrangement links TRBV6-1 to TRBJ2-7; D possibly corresponds to TRBD2 (5 bases). V was clipped by 0 bases and J by 1 base, with 10 bases between them. This CDR3 has 15 residues. Germline V lookup: CDR1 MNHNS, CDR2 SASEGT.

The chain employs TRBV29-1 and TRBJ2-7; the D gene is possibly TRBD2 (6 bases). The germline V gene has CDR1 SQVTM and CDR2 ANQGSEA. This CDR3 has 12 residues. V was pared by 6 bases and J by 4 bases, with 13 bases between. CDR3 nucleotide sequence: TGCAGCGTCCGCGGGGCTACTTACGAGCAGTACTTC. It specifies CSVRGATYEQYF.

The chain employs TRBV6-5 and TRBJ2-4; a weak D match, TRBD1 (5 bases). Between the trimmed V and J ends, which lost 0 bases and 4 bases, there was a span of 10 bases. The V gene's germline CDR1 is MNHEY and CDR2 SVGAGI. This CDR3 has 15 amino acids. Here the CDR3 reads CASSYSFQGKNIQYF. In DNA, the CDR3 is TGTGCCAGCAGTTACTCATTCCAGGGAAAAAACATTCAGTACTTC.

This clone appeared a few times. This chain links TRBV28 with TRBJ2-1; 9 bases are a match to TRBD2. The germline V gene has CDR1 MDHEN and CDR2 SYDVKM. After removal of 4 bases from V and 3 bases from J, the junction contained 7 bases not matched to a gene. The CDR3 length is 16 residues. The CDR3, as DNA: TGTGCCAGCAGTTCGACCATAGCGGGGGACTACAATGAGCAGTTCTTC. Amino acids: CASSSTIAGDYNEQFF.

This clone was seen more than once but under ten times. The CDR3 loop reads CASSLGGSYTGELFF. The CDR3 region has the DNA TGTGCCAGCAGCTTAGGCGGCAGCTACACCGGGGAGCTGTTTTTT. The chain recombines TRBV7-3 with TRBJ2-2; D is ambiguous. The CDR3 has 15 residues. Germline CDR1 SGHTA, CDR2 FQGTGA. V shed 2 bases and J shed 3 bases, with 10 bases lying between them.

V usage is TRBV7-9 and J usage is TRBJ2-3; D is perhaps TRBD1 (6 bases). The CDR3 spans 14 residues. Germline CDR1 and CDR2: SEHNR and FQNEAQ (reference sequence). Trimming removed 3 bases at V and 5 bases at J, with 12 bases between. Here the CDR3 DNA reads TGTGCCAGCAGCTTGGGGGCCGGGGAAGATACGCAGTATTTT. Its protein product is CASSLGAGEDTQYF.

V usage is TRBV3-1 (or the pseudogene TRBV3-2) and J usage is TRBJ2-1, with 7 positions matching TRBD1. The V segment lost 7 bases and the J segment 4 bases; nucleotides outside the gene matches: 19. Germline V gene lookup returns CDR1 LGHDT and CDR2 YNNKEL (reference sequence). The CDR3 is 18 residues long. This CDR3 reads CASTPRTSGGAEYNEQFF. CDR3 bases: TGTGCCAGCACCCCGCGGACCTCAGGGGGAGCAGAGTACAATGAGCAGTTCTTC.

CDR3 coding DNA: TGTGCCACCAGCCGTGGGGCCCAGGCGACCCAGTACTTC. This sequence encodes CATSRGAQATQYF. This chain connects TRBV15 to TRBJ2-5, with D possibly matching TRBD1 (5 bases). CDR3 length equals 13 residues. V was clipped by 5 bases and J by 7 bases, with 14 bases between them. Germline lookup yields CDR1 LNHNV and CDR2 YYDKDF (reference sequence).

This clone came up a few times. This chain connects TRBV5-4 to TRBJ2-7; 7 bases are a match to TRBD2. This CDR3 has 15 amino acids. The trim removed 4 bases at V and 3 bases at J, leaving 10 bases unmatched. Germline V gives CDR1 SGHNT, CDR2 YYREEE (reference sequence). The CDR3 spells CASSTKTSSGYEQYF. CDR3 in DNA: TGTGCCAGCAGCACAAAGACGTCTAGCGGCTACGAGCAGTACTTC.

This rearrangement joins TRBV19 to TRBJ1-2; 7 nucleotides agree with TRBD1. The CDR3 has 13 residues. The trim removed 10 bases at V and 7 bases at J, leaving 12 bases unmatched. Germline CDR1 LNHDA, CDR2 SQIVND (reference sequence). CDR3 residues: CAIETGTATGYTF. In DNA form, the CDR3 reads TGTGCCATAGAGACAGGGACTGCCACTGGCTACACCTTC.

The chain carries TRBV7-2 and TRBJ1-2, with 11 nucleotides matching TRBD1. The length of the CDR3 is 13 residues. Germline-derived CDR1 and CDR2 are SGHTA and FQGNSA. The J segment lost 5 bases and the V segment lost 5 bases, leaving 1 base of the junction unmatched. For the CDR3, the DNA is TGTGCCAGCAGCCGGGACAGGGGGTATGGCTACACCTTC. It specifies CASSRDRGYGYTF. Full variable domain (rest looked up from reference TRBV7-2 and TRBJ1-2): GAGVSQSPSNKVTEKGKDVELRCDPISGHTALYWYRQSLGQGLEFLIYFQGNSAPDKSGLPSDRFSAERTGGSVSTLTIQRTQQEDSAVYLCASSRDRGYGYTFGSGTRLTVV.

This chain links TRBV5-5 with TRBJ2-5, with D uncertain. This CDR3 region has 13 residues. With 4 bases removed from V and 4 bases from J, the gap between germline ends came to 11 bases. Germline CDR1 SGHKS, CDR2 YYEKEE (reference sequence). The CDR3 sequence: CASSLGVGETQYF. The DNA of the CDR3 is TGTGCCAGCAGCCTTGGAGTTGGAGAGACCCAGTACTTC.

The gene calls are TRBV7-9 and TRBJ2-3; a possible D gene is TRBD2 (6 bases). Germline loops: CDR1 SEHNR, CDR2 FQNEAQ (reference sequence). CDR3 length: 14 residues. V dropped 4 bases and J dropped 4 bases, with 12 bases sitting between them. The CDR3 here is CASSYPLASDTQYF. CDR3 in DNA: TGTGCCAGCAGCTATCCTCTAGCGTCAGATACGCAGTATTTT.

The CDR3 DNA reads as TGCAGCGTTGAGGTAGGAGGGGACATTCAGTACTTC. Translation: CSVEVGGDIQYF. The chain joins TRBV29-1 to TRBJ2-4, with a weak D call TRBD2 (6 bases). The CDR3 loop spans 12 amino acids. V lost 3 bases, J lost 8 bases, and 11 bases lay in between. Germline assignment: CDR1 SQVTM and CDR2 ANQGSEA.